The sequence of this T cell receptor (beta chain) was determined in a study of T-cell reconstitution after alpha-beta-depleted transplantation in children. Study-level findings and limits: When one year had passed after transplant, most T-cell counts and diversity came from newly produced T cells. From surviving recipient T cells and thymic progenitors came the high day-60 TCRbeta diversity observed in some patients.

Unique molecular identifiers were incorporated when the TCRbeta library was constructed. Using its own MiXCR run on the PCR reads, TCRdb lists one record per CDR3 protein. The table lists about 19,000 distinct CDR3 sequences, around 13% of them singletons. Note on this clonotype: What it binds is not known. This is likely a read error, given that the CDR3 carries no conserved phenylalanine or tryptophan at its end.

The receptor's source is a female patient aged 2-15 years who had a stem cell transplant for congenital amegakaryocytic thrombocytopenia, so the T cells may come from the graft donor. The sample was PBMCs, mostly from graft donor cells, taken 60 days after TCRalphabeta/CD19-depleted stem cell transplant.

The CDR3 region is CASSLVRKSDTQYI. CDR3 DNA: TGTGCCAGCAGCTTAGTCCGGAAATCAGATACGCAGTATATT. The chain combines TRBV7-8 with TRBJ2-3; D call uncertain. Germline V gives CDR1 SGHVS, CDR2 FQNEAQ. V shed 1 base and J shed 4 bases, with 9 bases lying between them. This CDR3 contains 14 residues.